What follows are 3 T cell receptor beta chains derived from one specimen sequenced in a study of OX40 agonist ivuxolimab in advanced cancers. TCRdb keeps only in-frame clones here, not all; method: immunoSEQ multiplex PCR. The sample lists about 14,000 clones, around 80% seen once, with about 14% in the top ten. The sequencing used CD4+ or CD8+ T cells sorted from blood, collected in a trial of the OX40 agonist ivuxolimab. Receptors were obtained from an adult with an advanced solid tumor such as melanoma, head and neck, liver or kidney cancer.

The CDR3 here is CASSQEKEQPTGELFF. CDR3 in DNA: TGTGCCAGCAGCCAAGAAAAAGAACAACCCACCGGGGAGCTGTTTTTT. V gene TRBV14 combines with J gene TRBJ2-2, with no clear D. There are 16 residues in the CDR3. V lost 0 bases, J lost 4 bases, and 12 bases lay in between. The germline V gene encodes CDR1 SGHDN and CDR2 FVKESK.

This clone occurred once. The chain links TRBV11-3 to TRBJ2-7; 8 bases are a match to TRBD1. The germline CDR1 and CDR2 sequences are SGHNT and YENEEA. The CDR3 contains 14 residues. V dropped 0 bases and J dropped 2; count of bases not matched to a gene: 0. CDR3 sequence reads: CASSLETGAYEQYF. The CDR3 DNA sequence: TGTGCCAGCAGCTTAGAGACAGGGGCCTACGAGCAGTACTTC.

The CDR3 DNA reads TGTGCCAGCAGCTCCGATAAGGGCGTGGCGCGGGAGCAGTACTTC. Its translation is CASSSDKGVAREQYF. The rearrangement uses TRBV7-9 and TRBJ2-7; D call uncertain. This CDR3 has 15 residues. Germline loops: CDR1 SEHNR, CDR2 FQNEAQ (reference sequence). Trimming took off 4 bases at V and 7 bases at J, with 20 bases between the two ends.